The present entry profiles one TCR beta chain with its context. Its cognate antigen is unknown. Using around 180 ng DNA, around 30,000 T cell genomes, the sorted-subset replicate PCRs were run. The method was immunoSEQ multiplex PCR; TCRdb's version includes in-frame clones alone and lacks a portion of them. The data hold approximately 1,500,000 clones, with approximately 96% observed a single time. These data originate in a study of shared clonotypes between healthy human individuals. Germline-derived CDR1 and CDR2 are SGHRS and YFSETQ. The CDR3 has 14 amino acids. Germline trimming cut 3 bases from V and 2 bases from J; bases unmatched to any gene: 4. Study conclusions and caveats: Naive CD4 clonotype sharing across several donors was roughly 5%.

The sample consisted of naive CD4+ T cells sorted from blood. Subset indicated: CD45RA+ positively selected. The TCR originated in a man aged 30 to 39 in good health. The chain joins TRBV5-1 to TRBJ2-5; 7 bases are shared with TRBD1. CDR3 in DNA: TGCGCCAGCAGCTCAGGACAGGAACAAGAGACCCAGTACTTC. Its translation: CASSSGQEQETQYF.